These T cell receptor beta chains were read from a single sample in a study of T cell repertoires in cytomegalovirus infection. TCRdb called the reads again in MiXCR, with one record for every CDR3 protein. This table has roughly 150,000 distinct CDR3 sequences, roughly 20% appearing once. Their antigen targets remain unknown. The specimen comprised CD8+ T cells from cultured PBMCs, sampled from culture after CMV antigen stimulation. The receptors come from a human donor in good health (CMV status not recorded). Some clones in this sample may be carry-over from other donors' samples. Both conserved end residues are part of each CDR3. D genes are given only for firm matches. Where a row states a size, it is once, few, many or the class of an expanded clone; other rows omit it.

v_call,d_call,clone_size,j_call,cdr3_aa,cdr3_nt
TRBV20-1,TRBD2,NA,TRBJ2-7,CSARDEGLAGGFGSYEQYF,TGCAGTGCTAGAGATGAGGGCCTAGCGGGGGGGTTCGGCTCCTACGAGCAGTACTTC
TRBV4-1,NA,NA,TRBJ2-3,CASSQDYRGGMDTQYF,TGCGCCAGCAGCCAAGATTACAGGGGGGGGATGGATACGCAGTATTTT
TRBV20-1,TRBD2,NA,TRBJ2-3,CSARDTLSGGPTDTQYF,TGCAGTGCTAGAGATACACTTAGCGGGGGCCCCACAGATACGCAGTATTTT
TRBV12-3/TRBV12-4,NA,NA,TRBJ2-1,CASSSDGNEQFF,TGTGCCAGCAGTTCAGATGGGAATGAGCAGTTCTTC
TRBV7-2,NA,NA,TRBJ1-5,CASSFIQGSNQPQHF,TGTGCCAGCAGCTTTATACAGGGAAGCAATCAGCCCCAGCATTTT
TRBV7-9,NA,few,TRBJ1-4,CASSSPGRQFATLFF,TGTGCCAGCAGCTCACCGGGACGTCAGTTCGCGACGCTGTTTTTT
TRBV12-3/TRBV12-4,TRBD2,NA,TRBJ2-7,CASTTGLAGDEQYF,TGTGCCAGCACCACGGGACTAGCGGGGGACGAGCAGTACTTC
TRBV12-3/TRBV12-4,NA,NA,TRBJ1-1,CASSLEQENTEAFF,TGTGCCAGCAGTTTAGAACAGGAGAACACTGAAGCTTTCTTT
TRBV19,NA,few,TRBJ2-7,CASSIAVGSEQYF,TGTGCCAGTAGTATAGCGGTAGGATCCGAGCAGTACTTC
TRBV7-2,NA,many,TRBJ1-3,CASSSNRGNTIYF,TGTGCCAGCAGCTCAAACAGGGGAAACACCATATATTTT
TRBV9,TRBD2,once,TRBJ2-5,CASSGEGGGDLQETQYF,TGTGCCAGCAGCGGGGAGGGCGGGGGGGATCTTCAAGAGACCCAGTACTTC
TRBV7-9,TRBD2,NA,TRBJ2-7,CASKAGGSSYEQYF,TGTGCCAGCAAGGCGGGGGGGAGCTCCTACGAGCAGTACTTC
TRBV7-2,NA,many,TRBJ2-3,CASSLGLLTDTQYF,TGTGCCAGCAGCTTGGGACTCCTGACAGATACGCAGTATTTT
TRBV12-3/TRBV12-4,NA,NA,TRBJ2-1,CASSLGDVSYNEQFF,TGTGCCAGCAGTTTAGGCGACGTTTCCTACAATGAGCAGTTCTTC
TRBV2,NA,many,TRBJ1-5,CASSEGRGGFNQPQHF,TGTGCCAGCAGTGAAGGTAGAGGAGGTTTTAATCAGCCCCAGCATTTT
TRBV19,NA,NA,TRBJ2-7,CASSIRDRSYEQYF,TGTGCCAGTAGTATCCGGGACCGCTCCTACGAGCAGTACTTC
TRBV6-6,NA,few,TRBJ1-1,CASSYYRHTEAFF,TGTGCCAGCAGTTACTACAGGCACACTGAAGCTTTCTTT
TRBV7-6,NA,NA,TRBJ2-5,CASSFSLSETQYF,TGTGCCAGCAGCTTCAGTCTGTCAGAGACCCAGTACTTC
TRBV7-2,NA,few,TRBJ2-1,CASSLPDRYRYNEQFF,TGTGCCAGCAGCTTACCTGACAGGTATCGCTACAATGAGCAGTTCTTC
TRBV12-3/TRBV12-4,NA,NA,TRBJ1-2,CASSLGRGGNGYTF,TGTGCCAGCAGTTTGGGCAGGGGAGGGAATGGCTACACCTTC
TRBV2,NA,few,TRBJ1-2,CASSDRVSNYGYTF,TGTGCCAGCAGTGACAGAGTGTCTAACTATGGCTACACCTTC
TRBV6-2/TRBV6-3,NA,NA,TRBJ1-1,CASSRGMNTEAFF,TGTGCCAGCAGCCGAGGGATGAACACTGAAGCTTTCTTT
TRBV9,NA,NA,TRBJ1-1,CASGKGTAEAFF,TGTGCCAGCGGAAAGGGGACGGCTGAAGCTTTCTTT
TRBV27,NA,NA,TRBJ2-7,CASSLSPPDASYEQYF,TGTGCCAGCAGTTTATCCCCCCCAGACGCCTCCTACGAGCAGTACTTC
TRBV27,NA,few,TRBJ1-6,CASSLNGDANSPLHF,TGTGCCAGCAGTTTAAATGGGGATGCTAATTCACCCCTCCACTTT
TRBV7-2,TRBD1,NA,TRBJ2-7,CASSLGPGQGYEQYF,TGTGCCAGCAGCTTAGGACCGGGACAGGGATACGAGCAGTACTTC